This is a list of T cell receptor beta chains from one sample in a study of cytomegalovirus exposure and HLA in healthy donors. TCRdb keeps only in-frame clones here, not all; method: immunoSEQ multiplex PCR. Of some 250,000 clones in the sample, 90% were seen once. Sequenced: PBMCs. The receptor source for this set is a woman younger than 30 in good health and CMV-seronegative. CDR3s include the opening cysteine and the closing phenylalanine or tryptophan. The D gene is left open where the match is weak. Some rows have no size entry. The others give once, few or many, or a class for an expanded clone.

clone_size: once; j_call: TRBJ2-2; v_call: TRBV28; d_call: -; cdr3_nt: TGTGCCAGCAGTTTTTTCCTCGGCAGGCTAACGAACACCGGGGAGCTGTTTTTT; cdr3_aa: CASSFFLGRLTNTGELFF
clone_size: -; j_call: TRBJ2-1; v_call: TRBV5-6; d_call: TRBD1; cdr3_nt: TGTGCCAGCAGCGACCCCGGGGACAGGGGTCACAATGAGCAGTTCTTC; cdr3_aa: CASSDPGDRGHNEQFF
clone_size: -; j_call: TRBJ1-2; v_call: TRBV2; d_call: -; cdr3_nt: TGTGCCAGCAGTGACGGCTCCATTTTGCCGGGCTATGGCTACACCTTC; cdr3_aa: CASSDGSILPGYGYTF
clone_size: -; j_call: TRBJ1-2; v_call: TRBV19; d_call: -; cdr3_nt: TGTGCCAGTAGAACTATTTCGGGAGGCCCTCGGTCGGGCTACACCTTC; cdr3_aa: CASRTISGGPRSGYTF
clone_size: -; j_call: TRBJ1-1; v_call: TRBV7-8; d_call: -; cdr3_nt: TGTGCCAGCAGCAGCCAAGGCGGGTGGGAGGAAGCTTTCTTT; cdr3_aa: CASSSQGGWEEAFF
clone_size: -; j_call: TRBJ1-3; v_call: TRBV7-9; d_call: -; cdr3_nt: TGTGCCAGCAGTCAATGGGGGGATCCTGGAAACACCATATATTTT; cdr3_aa: CASSQWGDPGNTIYF
clone_size: -; j_call: TRBJ2-1; v_call: TRBV4-3; d_call: TRBD1; cdr3_nt: TGCGCCAGCAGCCAAGTCGGGACAGACAATGAGCAGTTCTTC; cdr3_aa: CASSQVGTDNEQFF
clone_size: -; j_call: TRBJ2-3; v_call: TRBV5-1; d_call: -; cdr3_nt: TGCGCCAGCAGCCCGGGATCTACAGATACGCAGTATTTT; cdr3_aa: CASSPGSTDTQYF
clone_size: -; j_call: TRBJ2-3; v_call: TRBV10-3; d_call: -; cdr3_nt: TGTGCCATCAGTGAGTCTCACAGAACTAGCACAGATACGCAGTATTTT; cdr3_aa: CAISESHRTSTDTQYF
clone_size: few; j_call: TRBJ1-6; v_call: TRBV19; d_call: TRBD1; cdr3_nt: TGTGCCAGTAGTACCAGGGGGAATTCACCCCTCCACTTT; cdr3_aa: CASSTRGNSPLHF
clone_size: -; j_call: TRBJ1-1; v_call: TRBV2; d_call: -; cdr3_nt: TGTGCCAGCAGTTTCTCCCTTATTACAGGGCTAATGAACACTGAAGCTTTCTTT; cdr3_aa: CASSFSLITGLMNTEAFF
clone_size: -; j_call: TRBJ1-2; v_call: TRBV19; d_call: -; cdr3_nt: TGTGCCAGTAGTATAACAGGAAGGTATGGCTACACCTTC; cdr3_aa: CASSITGRYGYTF
clone_size: -; j_call: TRBJ2-1; v_call: TRBV30; d_call: TRBD2; cdr3_nt: TGTGCCTGGAGTATCCTTAGCGGGGGCAACTACAATGAGCAGTTCTTC; cdr3_aa: CAWSILSGGNYNEQFF
clone_size: -; j_call: TRBJ2-3; v_call: TRBV27; d_call: -; cdr3_nt: TGTGCCAGCAGGAGGGGGATAGTGGATACGCAGTATTTT; cdr3_aa: CASRRGIVDTQYF
clone_size: -; j_call: TRBJ2-7; v_call: TRBV19; d_call: -; cdr3_nt: TGTGCCAGTAGTATCTCAGTCCCCTACGAGCAGTACTTC; cdr3_aa: CASSISVPYEQYF
clone_size: once; j_call: TRBJ1-2; v_call: TRBV28; d_call: TRBD1; cdr3_nt: TGTGCCAGCAGTGGGGACAGCTTAAACTATGGCTACACCTTC; cdr3_aa: CASSGDSLNYGYTF
clone_size: -; j_call: TRBJ2-4; v_call: TRBV7-9; d_call: -; cdr3_nt: TGTGCCAGCAGCCCCTTTACAGGGTTACTAGCCAAAAACATTCAGTACTTC; cdr3_aa: CASSPFTGLLAKNIQYF
clone_size: -; j_call: TRBJ2-5; v_call: TRBV4-1; d_call: TRBD2; cdr3_nt: TGCGCCAGCAGCCAAGGGAGGGCTAGCGGGGTCCTACAAGAGACCCAGTACTTC; cdr3_aa: CASSQGRASGVLQETQYF
clone_size: -; j_call: TRBJ2-7; v_call: TRBV13; d_call: TRBD1; cdr3_nt: TGTGCCAGCAGCCCCACCGGGACAGGGTACTCGAGGGGATACGAGCAGTACTTC; cdr3_aa: CASSPTGTGYSRGYEQYF
clone_size: -; j_call: TRBJ1-2; v_call: TRBV10-2; d_call: TRBD1; cdr3_nt: TGCGCCATAAGGGAACAGGGGACCTATGGCTACACCTTC; cdr3_aa: CAIREQGTYGYTF
clone_size: -; j_call: TRBJ2-7; v_call: TRBV7-6; d_call: -; cdr3_nt: TGTGCCAGCAGCTTAGCGAGGAGCCCAGACTCCTACGAGCAGTACTTC; cdr3_aa: CASSLARSPDSYEQYF
clone_size: -; j_call: TRBJ1-2; v_call: TRBV6-5; d_call: -; cdr3_nt: TGTGCCAGCAGCCCTTGGGGGGAGGGTAACTATGGCTACACCTTC; cdr3_aa: CASSPWGEGNYGYTF
clone_size: once; j_call: TRBJ2-1; v_call: TRBV5-4; d_call: TRBD2; cdr3_nt: TGTGCCAGCAGCTTGGCCCTAGCGGGGGGGGATGAGCAGTTCTTC; cdr3_aa: CASSLALAGGDEQFF
clone_size: -; j_call: TRBJ2-3; v_call: TRBV5-1; d_call: TRBD1; cdr3_nt: TGCGCCAGCAGCTTGACTCGGGCGTCGGGACAGGCGGCAGATACGCAGTATTTT; cdr3_aa: CASSLTRASGQAADTQYF
clone_size: once; j_call: TRBJ2-2; v_call: TRBV5-1; d_call: -; cdr3_nt: TGCGCCAGCAGCTTGGCACAGGGAGAGCCTACCGGGGAGCTGTTTTTT; cdr3_aa: CASSLAQGEPTGELFF
clone_size: -; j_call: TRBJ1-5; v_call: TRBV2; d_call: -; cdr3_nt: TGTGCCAGCAGTGAACAGGGGAACAATCAGCCCCAGCATTTT; cdr3_aa: CASSEQGNNQPQHF
clone_size: -; j_call: TRBJ2-2; v_call: TRBV28; d_call: -; cdr3_nt: TGTGCCAGCAGTTTACGGTCGGGGACCGGGGAGCTGTTTTTT; cdr3_aa: CASSLRSGTGELFF
clone_size: -; j_call: TRBJ1-3; v_call: TRBV7-9; d_call: -; cdr3_nt: TGTGCTACTAGTGTCTCTGGAAACACCATATATTTT; cdr3_aa: CATSVSGNTIYF
clone_size: -; j_call: TRBJ1-2; v_call: TRBV5-4; d_call: TRBD1; cdr3_nt: TGTGCCAGCAGCTTGGAGGGGGCAGGGGGCTATGGCTACACCTTC; cdr3_aa: CASSLEGAGGYGYTF
clone_size: -; j_call: TRBJ2-5; v_call: TRBV29-1; d_call: -; cdr3_nt: TGCAGCGTTGAAGATCTTTGGCACCCCGAGACCCAGTACTTC; cdr3_aa: CSVEDLWHPETQYF
clone_size: -; j_call: TRBJ1-3; v_call: TRBV7-9; d_call: -; cdr3_nt: TGTGCCAGCAGCCCCCGGGGGGCAGACTCTGGAAACACCATATATTTT; cdr3_aa: CASSPRGADSGNTIYF
clone_size: -; j_call: TRBJ1-3; v_call: TRBV6-5; d_call: TRBD1; cdr3_nt: TGTGCCAGCAGCCCACGGCAGGGGGCTGGAAACACCATATATTTT; cdr3_aa: CASSPRQGAGNTIYF
clone_size: -; j_call: TRBJ2-2; v_call: TRBV18; d_call: TRBD1; cdr3_nt: TGTGCCAGCGGGTCGACAGGGAATACCGGGGAGCTGTTTTTT; cdr3_aa: CASGSTGNTGELFF
clone_size: -; j_call: TRBJ1-5; v_call: TRBV10-2; d_call: TRBD1; cdr3_nt: TGCGCCAGCAGTGAGGCTAGGGGGCGGGATCAGCCCCAGCATTTT; cdr3_aa: CASSEARGRDQPQHF
clone_size: few; j_call: TRBJ1-6; v_call: TRBV5-8; d_call: -; cdr3_nt: TGTGCCAGCAGCTTGGCCTTAGGGGCCCTCAGCAATTCACCCCTCCACTTT; cdr3_aa: CASSLALGALSNSPLHF
clone_size: -; j_call: TRBJ2-1; v_call: TRBV7-9; d_call: TRBD2; cdr3_nt: TGTGCCAGCAGTCCCTCCCTAGCGGAGGCCTACAATGAGCAGTTCTTC; cdr3_aa: CASSPSLAEAYNEQFF
clone_size: -; j_call: TRBJ2-1; v_call: TRBV30; d_call: -; cdr3_nt: TGTGCCTGGAGGGTAACCGTTATGGGGGGAAGCTCCTACAATGAGCAGTTCTTC; cdr3_aa: CAWRVTVMGGSSYNEQFF
clone_size: -; j_call: TRBJ1-2; v_call: TRBV10-3; d_call: TRBD1; cdr3_nt: TGTGCCATCAGTGAGTCTCGGGACAGCTATGGCTACACCTTC; cdr3_aa: CAISESRDSYGYTF
clone_size: -; j_call: TRBJ1-1; v_call: TRBV5-1; d_call: -; cdr3_nt: TGCGCCAGCAGCTTGGGACTGAGCTACACTGAAGCTTTCTTT; cdr3_aa: CASSLGLSYTEAFF
clone_size: -; j_call: TRBJ2-7; v_call: TRBV6-1; d_call: TRBD1; cdr3_nt: TGTGCCAGCAGTTCCCAGGGGGCGAATGGCGAGCAGTACTTC; cdr3_aa: CASSSQGANGEQYF
clone_size: -; j_call: TRBJ1-5; v_call: TRBV2; d_call: -; cdr3_nt: TGTGCCAGCAGTCTCTATCAGCCCCAGCATTTT; cdr3_aa: CASSLYQPQHF
clone_size: -; j_call: TRBJ2-1; v_call: TRBV4-1; d_call: TRBD1; cdr3_nt: TGCGCCAGCAGCCAAAATCCGGGACAGGGTGCGAATGAGCAGTTCTTC; cdr3_aa: CASSQNPGQGANEQFF
clone_size: -; j_call: TRBJ2-3; v_call: TRBV7-6; d_call: TRBD2; cdr3_nt: TGTGCCAGCAGCTTAGTTTCACTTCCGGGGGGTCATCGCGCAGATACGCAGTATTTT; cdr3_aa: CASSLVSLPGGHRADTQYF
clone_size: once; j_call: TRBJ1-2; v_call: TRBV14; d_call: -; cdr3_nt: TGTGCCAGCAGCCATAGACAGATCCAGATTCCGGGCTACACCTTC; cdr3_aa: CASSHRQIQIPGYTF
clone_size: -; j_call: TRBJ2-1; v_call: TRBV9; d_call: TRBD2; cdr3_nt: TGTGCCAGCAGCGCGACTAGCTTCTCCTACAATGAGCAGTTCTTC; cdr3_aa: CASSATSFSYNEQFF
clone_size: once; j_call: TRBJ1-4; v_call: TRBV19; d_call: -; cdr3_nt: TGTGCCAGTAGTATCCGAGAATCCAATGAAAAACTGTTTTTT; cdr3_aa: CASSIRESNEKLFF
clone_size: -; j_call: TRBJ1-2; v_call: TRBV6-4; d_call: TRBD1; cdr3_nt: TGTGCCAGCAGCCTGGGACAGGACGATTATCGGGGCTACACCTTC; cdr3_aa: CASSLGQDDYRGYTF
clone_size: -; j_call: TRBJ2-5; v_call: TRBV14; d_call: -; cdr3_nt: TGTGCCAGCAGCCCGGGGGGCGGGACCCAGTACTTC; cdr3_aa: CASSPGGGTQYF
clone_size: -; j_call: TRBJ1-2; v_call: TRBV7-3; d_call: -; cdr3_nt: TGTGCCAGCGGATCCTGGGATCGGACAGACCTTCCCTTC; cdr3_aa: CASGSWDRTDLPF
clone_size: -; j_call: TRBJ1-6; v_call: TRBV5-1; d_call: -; cdr3_nt: TGCGCCAGCAGCCCCGGGACAATGAATTCACCCCTCCACTTT; cdr3_aa: CASSPGTMNSPLHF
clone_size: -; j_call: TRBJ1-6; v_call: TRBV18; d_call: TRBD1; cdr3_nt: TGTGCCAGCTCATGGGACAGTAATTCACCCCTCCACTTT; cdr3_aa: CASSWDSNSPLHF
clone_size: -; j_call: TRBJ1-2; v_call: TRBV6-1; d_call: -; cdr3_nt: TGTGCCAGCAGTGAGGGGCCTTTAGACAACTATGGCTACACCTTC; cdr3_aa: CASSEGPLDNYGYTF